This TCR beta chain was observed in a study of blood T cells in healthy people across ages. A sample-barcoded 5' primer and a J-beta primer mix were used in a second PCR of about 7 to 12 cycles. TCRdb reprocessed the 5' RACE reads via MiXCR and lists one record per CDR3 protein. The sample shows approximately 790,000 distinct CDR3 sequences, about 62% of them seen only once. This clonotype has a single count. V was cut by 0 bases and J by 11 bases, with 12 bases left in between. Germline V gene sequence: CDR1 SGHRS, CDR2 YFSETQ. CDR3 size: 14 residues. Sequences were obtained from blood. The sequence was obtained from a man aged 25 to 40 in good health. The rearrangement links TRBV5-1 to TRBJ1-6; TRBD1 might be the D (6 bases). The CDR3 is CASSLAEGDAPLHF. In nucleotides, the CDR3 is TGCGCCAGCAGCTTGGCCGAGGGGGACGCACCCCTCCACTTT.